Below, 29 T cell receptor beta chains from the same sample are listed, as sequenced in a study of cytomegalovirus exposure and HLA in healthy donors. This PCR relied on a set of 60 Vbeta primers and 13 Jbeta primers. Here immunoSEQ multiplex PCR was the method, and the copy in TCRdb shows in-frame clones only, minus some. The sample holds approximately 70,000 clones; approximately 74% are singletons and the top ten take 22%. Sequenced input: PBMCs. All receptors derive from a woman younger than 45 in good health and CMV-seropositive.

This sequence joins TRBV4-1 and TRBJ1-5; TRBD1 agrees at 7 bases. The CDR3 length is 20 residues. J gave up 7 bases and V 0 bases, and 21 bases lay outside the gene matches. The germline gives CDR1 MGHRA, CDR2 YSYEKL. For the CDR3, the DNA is TGCGCCAGCAGCCAAGAGAAGGCACCAGCCCGGACAGGCGAGGGGCAGCCCCAGCATTTT. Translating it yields CASSQEKAPARTGEGQPQHF.

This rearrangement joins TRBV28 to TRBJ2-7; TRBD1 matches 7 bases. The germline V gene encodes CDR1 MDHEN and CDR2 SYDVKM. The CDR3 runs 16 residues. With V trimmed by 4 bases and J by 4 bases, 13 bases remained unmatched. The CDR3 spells CASSSAGTDGSYEQYF. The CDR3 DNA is TGTGCCAGCAGTTCAGCCGGGACAGATGGATCTTACGAGCAGTACTTC.

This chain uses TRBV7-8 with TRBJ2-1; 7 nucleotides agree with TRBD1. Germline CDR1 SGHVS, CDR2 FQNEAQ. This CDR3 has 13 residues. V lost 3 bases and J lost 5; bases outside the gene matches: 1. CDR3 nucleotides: TGTGCCAGCAGCTTCGACAGGGACAATGAGCAGTTCTTC. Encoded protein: CASSFDRDNEQFF.

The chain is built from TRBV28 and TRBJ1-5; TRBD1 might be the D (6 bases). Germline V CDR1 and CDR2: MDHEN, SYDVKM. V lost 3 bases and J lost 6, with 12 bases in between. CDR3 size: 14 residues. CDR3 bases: TGTGCCAGCAGTTTGGGGGCAAGGGCTCAGCCCCAGCATTTT. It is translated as CASSLGARAQPQHF.

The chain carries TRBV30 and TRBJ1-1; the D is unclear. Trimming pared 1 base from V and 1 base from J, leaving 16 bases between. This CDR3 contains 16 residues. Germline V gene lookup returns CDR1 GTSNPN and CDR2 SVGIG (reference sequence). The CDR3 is CAWSDRKLSGNTEAFF. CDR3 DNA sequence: TGTGCCTGGAGTGACCGTAAATTGTCAGGGAACACTGAAGCTTTCTTT.

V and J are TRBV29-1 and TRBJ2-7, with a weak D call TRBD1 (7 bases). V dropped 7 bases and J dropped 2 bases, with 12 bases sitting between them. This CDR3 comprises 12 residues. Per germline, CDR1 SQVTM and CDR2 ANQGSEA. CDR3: CSARRGAYEQYF. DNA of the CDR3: TGCAGCGCCCGCAGGGGGGCCTACGAGCAGTACTTC.

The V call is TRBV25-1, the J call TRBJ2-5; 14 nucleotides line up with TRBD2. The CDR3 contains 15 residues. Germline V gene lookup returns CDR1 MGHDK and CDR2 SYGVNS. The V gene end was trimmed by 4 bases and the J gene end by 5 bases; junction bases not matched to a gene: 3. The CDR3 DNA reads TGTGCCAGCAGTGGGGGACTAGCGGGAGTGGAGACCCAGTACTTC. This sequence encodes CASSGGLAGVETQYF.

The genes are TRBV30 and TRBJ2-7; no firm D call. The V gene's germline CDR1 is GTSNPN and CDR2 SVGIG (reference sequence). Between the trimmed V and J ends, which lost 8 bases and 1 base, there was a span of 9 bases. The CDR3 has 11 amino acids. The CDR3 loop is CALSASYEQYF. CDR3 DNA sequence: TGTGCCCTAAGCGCGTCCTACGAGCAGTACTTC. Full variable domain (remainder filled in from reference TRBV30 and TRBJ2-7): SQTIHQWPATLVQPVGSPLSLECTVEGTSNPNLYWYRQAAGRGLQLLFYSVGIGQISSEVPQNLSASRPQDRQFILSSKKLLLSDSGFYLCALSASYEQYFGPGTRLTVT.

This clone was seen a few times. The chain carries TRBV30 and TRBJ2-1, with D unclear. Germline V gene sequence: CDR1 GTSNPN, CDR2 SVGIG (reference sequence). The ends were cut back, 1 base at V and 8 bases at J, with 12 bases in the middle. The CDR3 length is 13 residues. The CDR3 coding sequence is TGTGCCTGGAGTGAAGAACGGGTGGATGAGCAGTTCTTC. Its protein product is CAWSEERVDEQFF.

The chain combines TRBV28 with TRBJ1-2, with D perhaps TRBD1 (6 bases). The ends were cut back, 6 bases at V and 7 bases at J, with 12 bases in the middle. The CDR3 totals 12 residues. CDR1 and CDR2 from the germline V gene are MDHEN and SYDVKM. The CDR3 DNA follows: TGTGCCAGCAGCCTTCAGGGGCCTGGCTACACCTTC. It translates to CASSLQGPGYTF.

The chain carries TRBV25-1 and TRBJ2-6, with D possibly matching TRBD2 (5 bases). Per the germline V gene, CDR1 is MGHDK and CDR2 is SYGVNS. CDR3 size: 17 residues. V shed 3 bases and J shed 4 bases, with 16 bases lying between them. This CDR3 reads CASSDLGTRAGANVLTF. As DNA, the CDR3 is TGTGCCAGCAGTGACCTCGGAACTAGGGCCGGGGCCAACGTCCTGACTTTC.

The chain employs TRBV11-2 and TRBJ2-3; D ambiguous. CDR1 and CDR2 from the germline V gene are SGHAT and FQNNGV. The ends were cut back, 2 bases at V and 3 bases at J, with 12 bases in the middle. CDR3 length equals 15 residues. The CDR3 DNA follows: TGTGCCAGCAGCTTACTCCATACAGTAACAGATACGCAGTATTTT. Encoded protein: CASSLLHTVTDTQYF.

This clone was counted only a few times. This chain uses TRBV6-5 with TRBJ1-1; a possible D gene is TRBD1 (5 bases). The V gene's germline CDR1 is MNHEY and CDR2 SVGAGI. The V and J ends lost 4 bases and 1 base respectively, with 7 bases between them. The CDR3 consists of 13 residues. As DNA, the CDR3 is TGTGCCAGCAGTTTCAGGGAGAACACTGAAGCTTTCTTT. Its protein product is CASSFRENTEAFF.

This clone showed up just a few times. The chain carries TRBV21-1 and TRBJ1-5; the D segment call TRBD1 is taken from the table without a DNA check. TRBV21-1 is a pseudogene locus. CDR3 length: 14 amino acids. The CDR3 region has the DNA TGTGCCACAAAACAGGGTCCGGGAAGTCAGCCCCAGCATTTT. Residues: CATKQGPGSQPQHF.

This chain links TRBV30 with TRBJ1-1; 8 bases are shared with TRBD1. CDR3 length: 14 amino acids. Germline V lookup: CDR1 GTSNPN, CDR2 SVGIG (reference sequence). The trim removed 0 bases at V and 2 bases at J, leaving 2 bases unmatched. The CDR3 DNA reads TGTGCCTGGAGTGTACAGGGGGTTAACACTGAAGCTTTCTTT. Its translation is CAWSVQGVNTEAFF.

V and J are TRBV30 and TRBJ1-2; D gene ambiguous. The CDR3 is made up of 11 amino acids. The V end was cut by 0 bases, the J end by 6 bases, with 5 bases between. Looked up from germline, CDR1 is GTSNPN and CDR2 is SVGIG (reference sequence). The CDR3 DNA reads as TGTGCCTGGAGTGTACTCCATGGCTACACCTTC. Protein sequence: CAWSVLHGYTF. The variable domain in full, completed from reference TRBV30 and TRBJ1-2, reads SQTIHQWPATLVQPVGSPLSLECTVEGTSNPNLYWYRQAAGRGLQLLFYSVGIGQISSEVPQNLSASRPQDRQFILSSKKLLLSDSGFYLCAWSVLHGYTFGSGTRLTVV.

CDR3 sequence reads: CASSQMFRGARYEQYF. In DNA, the CDR3 is TGCGCCAGCAGCCAAATGTTCCGGGGGGCGAGATACGAGCAGTACTTC. The V call is TRBV4-1, the J call TRBJ2-7; possible D gene TRBD2, 7 bases. The CDR3 has 16 residues. Trimming stripped 2 bases from V and 4 bases from J, with 18 bases between. Germline assignment: CDR1 MGHRA and CDR2 YSYEKL.

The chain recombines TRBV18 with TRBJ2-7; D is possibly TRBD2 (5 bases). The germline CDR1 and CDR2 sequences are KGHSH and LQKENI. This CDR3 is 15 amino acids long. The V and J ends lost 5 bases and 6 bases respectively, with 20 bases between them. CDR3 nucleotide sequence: TGTGCCAGCTCATCCCCGGGAACCATGGGCAGCGAGCAGTACTTC. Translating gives CASSSPGTMGSEQYF.

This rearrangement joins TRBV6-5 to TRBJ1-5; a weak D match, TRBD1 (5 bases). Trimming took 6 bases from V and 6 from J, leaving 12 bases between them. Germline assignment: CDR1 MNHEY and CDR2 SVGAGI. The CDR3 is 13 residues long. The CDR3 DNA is TGTGCCAGCAGCCAAACAGGTACTCAGCCCCAGCATTTT. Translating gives CASSQTGTQPQHF.

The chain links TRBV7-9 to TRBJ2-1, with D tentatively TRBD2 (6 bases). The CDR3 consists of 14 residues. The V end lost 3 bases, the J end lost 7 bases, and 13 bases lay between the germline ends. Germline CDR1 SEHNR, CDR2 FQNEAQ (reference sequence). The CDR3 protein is CASSFTGARNEQFF. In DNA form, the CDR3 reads TGTGCCAGCAGCTTTACGGGAGCTAGAAATGAGCAGTTCTTC.

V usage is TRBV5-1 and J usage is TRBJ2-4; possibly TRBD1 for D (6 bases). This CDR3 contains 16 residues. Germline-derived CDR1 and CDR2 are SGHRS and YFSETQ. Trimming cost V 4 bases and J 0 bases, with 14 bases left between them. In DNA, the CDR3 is TGCGCCAGCAGCCTTACAGGGCCACCAGCCAAAAACATTCAGTACTTC. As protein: CASSLTGPPAKNIQYF.

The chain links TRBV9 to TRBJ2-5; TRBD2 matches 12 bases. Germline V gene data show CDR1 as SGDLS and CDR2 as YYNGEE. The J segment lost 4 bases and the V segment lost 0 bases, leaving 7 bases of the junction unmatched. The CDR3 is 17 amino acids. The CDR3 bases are TGTGCCAGCAGCGTAGCCGCTAGCGGGAGGGCCGGAGAGACCCAGTACTTC. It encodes CASSVAASGRAGETQYF.

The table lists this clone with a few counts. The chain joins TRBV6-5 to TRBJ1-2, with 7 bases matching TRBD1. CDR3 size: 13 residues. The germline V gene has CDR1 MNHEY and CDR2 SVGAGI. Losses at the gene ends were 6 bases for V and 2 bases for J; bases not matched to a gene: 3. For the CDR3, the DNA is TGTGCCAGCAGCGACAGGGACAACTATGGCTACACCTTC. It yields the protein CASSDRDNYGYTF.

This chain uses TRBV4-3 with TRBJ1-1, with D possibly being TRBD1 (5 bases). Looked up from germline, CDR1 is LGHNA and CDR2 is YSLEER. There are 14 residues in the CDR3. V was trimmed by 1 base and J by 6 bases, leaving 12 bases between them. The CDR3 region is CASSQAKGSAEAFF. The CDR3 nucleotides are TGCGCCAGCAGCCAAGCGAAGGGGTCTGCTGAAGCTTTCTTT.

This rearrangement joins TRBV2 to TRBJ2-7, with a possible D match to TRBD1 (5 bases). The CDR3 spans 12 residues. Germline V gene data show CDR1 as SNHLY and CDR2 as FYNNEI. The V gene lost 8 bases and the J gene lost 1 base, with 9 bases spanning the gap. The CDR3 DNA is TGTGCCAGCGGTGGACATTCCTACGAGCAGTACTTC. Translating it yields CASGGHSYEQYF.

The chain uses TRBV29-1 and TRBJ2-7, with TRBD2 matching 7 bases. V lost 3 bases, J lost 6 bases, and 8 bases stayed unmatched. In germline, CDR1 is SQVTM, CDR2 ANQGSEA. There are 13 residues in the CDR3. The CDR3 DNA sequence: TGCAGCGTTGACCAGGGAACTAGCGTCGAGCAGTACTTC. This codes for CSVDQGTSVEQYF.

The CDR3 region is CASSEQWAGGRQYF. The CDR3 DNA reads as TGTGCCAGCAGTGAACAGTGGGCGGGAGGGCGGCAGTATTTT. This chain joins TRBV2 and TRBJ2-3, with 9 bases fitting TRBD2. The CDR3 has 14 residues. Germline lookup yields CDR1 SNHLY and CDR2 FYNNEI. J gave up 11 bases and V 2 bases, and 8 bases lay outside the gene matches.

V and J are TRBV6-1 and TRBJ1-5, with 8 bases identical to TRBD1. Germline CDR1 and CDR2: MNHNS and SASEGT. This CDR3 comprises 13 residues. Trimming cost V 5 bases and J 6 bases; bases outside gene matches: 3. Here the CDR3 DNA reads TGTGCCAGCAGTCCGGACAGGGCTCAGCCCCAGCATTTT. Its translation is CASSPDRAQPQHF.

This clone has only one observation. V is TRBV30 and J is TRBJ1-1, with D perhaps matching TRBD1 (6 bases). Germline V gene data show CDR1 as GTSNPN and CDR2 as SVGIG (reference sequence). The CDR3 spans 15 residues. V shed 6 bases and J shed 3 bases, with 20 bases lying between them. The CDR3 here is CACLNRGSKYTEAFF. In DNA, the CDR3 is TGTGCCTGCCTCAATAGGGGGAGTAAGTACACTGAAGCTTTCTTT.